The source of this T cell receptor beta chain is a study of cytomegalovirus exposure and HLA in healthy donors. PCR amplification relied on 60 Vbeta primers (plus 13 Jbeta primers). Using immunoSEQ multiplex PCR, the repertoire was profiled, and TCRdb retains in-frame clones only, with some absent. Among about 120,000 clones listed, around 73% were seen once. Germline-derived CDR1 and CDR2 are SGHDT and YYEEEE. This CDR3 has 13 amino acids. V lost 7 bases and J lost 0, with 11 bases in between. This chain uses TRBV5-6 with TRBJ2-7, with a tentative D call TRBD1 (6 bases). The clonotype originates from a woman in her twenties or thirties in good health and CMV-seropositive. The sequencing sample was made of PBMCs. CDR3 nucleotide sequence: TGTGCCAGCTTCCGGACAGCCTCCTACGAGCAGTACTTC. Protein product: CASFRTASYEQYF.